Listed below are T cell receptor beta chains from one sample, sequenced in a study of blood T cell repertoires in COVID-19. The protocol was immunoSEQ multiplex PCR, while the TCRdb copy is restricted to in-frame clones and leaves out a portion. In the table there are about 210,000 clones, around 84% of which are singletons. The sample was peripheral blood. The receptors derive from a man aged 35 to 55 who had recovered from COVID-19. Each CDR3 is given with its conserved first and last residue. Fields, in order: CDR3 protein, CDR3 DNA, clone size, V gene, J gene, D gene. A D gene is named only where the DNA matches it firmly. Only part of the rows carry a size: once, few, many, or a class if the clone is expanded.

CDR3aa: CSVEGTGYEQFF; CDR3nt: TGCAGCGTTGAAGGGACAGGGTATGAGCAGTTCTTC; abundance: NA; v_gene: TRBV29-1; j_gene: TRBJ2-1; d_gene: TRBD1
CDR3aa: CASSIAGAYVGEKLFF; CDR3nt: TGTGCCAGTAGTATCGCCGGAGCCTATGTGGGTGAAAAACTGTTTTTT; abundance: NA; v_gene: TRBV19; j_gene: TRBJ1-4; d_gene: NA
CDR3aa: CASSLAPSGSTMNIQYF; CDR3nt: TGTGCCAGCAGCTTAGCCCCAAGCGGGAGTACTATGAACATTCAGTACTTC; abundance: few; v_gene: TRBV7-6; j_gene: TRBJ2-4; d_gene: TRBD2
CDR3aa: CASSVGGANVLTF; CDR3nt: TGTGCCAGCAGCGTCGGGGGGGCCAACGTCCTGACTTTC; abundance: few; v_gene: TRBV9; j_gene: TRBJ2-6; d_gene: NA
CDR3aa: CASSLMGGPPNNEQFF; CDR3nt: TGTGCCAGCAGCTTAATGGGAGGCCCCCCGAACAATGAGCAGTTCTTC; abundance: NA; v_gene: TRBV7-2; j_gene: TRBJ2-1; d_gene: NA
CDR3aa: CASSLAGQNTGELFF; CDR3nt: TGTGCCAGCAGCTTAGCGGGACAGAACACCGGGGAGCTGTTTTTT; abundance: NA; v_gene: TRBV7-6; j_gene: TRBJ2-2; d_gene: NA
CDR3aa: CASRSGTGDNSPLHF; CDR3nt: TGTGCCAGCCGGTCTGGGACAGGGGATAATTCACCCCTCCACTTT; abundance: NA; v_gene: TRBV2; j_gene: TRBJ1-6; d_gene: TRBD1
CDR3aa: CASSALTSGQETQYF; CDR3nt: TGTGCCAGCAGCGCACTGACTAGCGGCCAAGAGACCCAGTACTTC; abundance: once; v_gene: TRBV7-6; j_gene: TRBJ2-5; d_gene: TRBD2
CDR3aa: CASQGAGEQYF; CDR3nt: TGTGCCTCCCAGGGGGCGGGAGAGCAGTACTTC; abundance: few; v_gene: TRBV7-9; j_gene: TRBJ2-7; d_gene: TRBD1
CDR3aa: CASRRTGVGEQYF; CDR3nt: TGTGCCAGCAGGAGGACTGGGGTTGGCGAGCAGTACTTC; abundance: once; v_gene: TRBV14; j_gene: TRBJ2-7; d_gene: NA
CDR3aa: CASSLGTGGAQTQYF; CDR3nt: TGTGCCAGCAGCTTAGGGACAGGGGGCGCACAGACCCAGTACTTC; abundance: NA; v_gene: TRBV7-9; j_gene: TRBJ2-5; d_gene: TRBD1
CDR3aa: CASSLAGSYEQYF; CDR3nt: TGTGCCAGCAGTCTAGCGGGCTCCTACGAGCAGTACTTC; abundance: NA; v_gene: TRBV6-6; j_gene: TRBJ2-7; d_gene: TRBD2
CDR3aa: CASSPGGAGASSYEQYF; CDR3nt: TGTGCCAGCAGCCCTGGGGGGGCGGGGGCTTCCTCCTACGAGCAGTACTTC; abundance: once; v_gene: TRBV7-2; j_gene: TRBJ2-7; d_gene: NA
CDR3aa: CASSATWGEGGNTIYF; CDR3nt: TGCGCCAGCAGCGCTACCTGGGGCGAAGGTGGAAACACCATATATTTT; abundance: NA; v_gene: TRBV5-1; j_gene: TRBJ1-3; d_gene: NA
CDR3aa: CASSWGTGEQETQYF; CDR3nt: TGTGCTAGCAGCTGGGGGACAGGGGAGCAAGAGACCCAGTACTTC; abundance: NA; v_gene: TRBV7-7; j_gene: TRBJ2-5; d_gene: TRBD1
CDR3aa: CASSLERTAEAFF; CDR3nt: TGTGCCAGCTCCCTGGAACGGACAGCTGAAGCTTTCTTT; abundance: NA; v_gene: TRBV18; j_gene: TRBJ1-1; d_gene: NA
CDR3aa: CASSRASGTMLGTDTQYF; CDR3nt: TGTGCCAGTAGTCGGGCTAGCGGGACTATGTTAGGTACAGATACGCAGTATTTT; abundance: NA; v_gene: TRBV19; j_gene: TRBJ2-3; d_gene: TRBD2
CDR3aa: CASSHRQGRNTEAFF; CDR3nt: TGTGCCAGCAGTCACCGACAGGGGCGGAACACTGAAGCTTTCTTT; abundance: NA; v_gene: TRBV6-5; j_gene: TRBJ1-1; d_gene: TRBD1
CDR3aa: CASSYTRQGGTEAFF; CDR3nt: TGTGCCAGCAGTTACACAAGACAGGGGGGCACTGAAGCTTTCTTT; abundance: once; v_gene: TRBV6-5; j_gene: TRBJ1-1; d_gene: TRBD1
CDR3aa: CAQEAGANVLTF; CDR3nt: TGTGCCCAAGAGGCTGGGGCCAACGTCCTGACTTTC; abundance: NA; v_gene: TRBV7-9; j_gene: TRBJ2-6; d_gene: NA
CDR3aa: CASSLVVLAGDYNEQFF; CDR3nt: TGTGCCAGCAGCTTGGTTGTTCTAGCGGGAGACTACAATGAGCAGTTCTTC; abundance: NA; v_gene: TRBV5-4; j_gene: TRBJ2-1; d_gene: TRBD2
CDR3aa: CASSPSGPGTGVYGYTF; CDR3nt: TGTGCCAGTAGTCCCTCGGGGCCCGGGACAGGGGTCTATGGCTACACCTTC; abundance: NA; v_gene: TRBV19; j_gene: TRBJ1-2; d_gene: TRBD1
CDR3aa: CSARRDRGSGELFF; CDR3nt: TGCAGCGCAAGACGGGACAGGGGAAGCGGGGAGCTGTTTTTT; abundance: NA; v_gene: TRBV29-1; j_gene: TRBJ2-2; d_gene: TRBD1
CDR3aa: CSAWTRGAGGYF; CDR3nt: TGCAGCGCGTGGACCCGAGGGGCAGGGGGGTACTTC; abundance: NA; v_gene: TRBV29-1; j_gene: TRBJ2-5; d_gene: TRBD1
CDR3aa: CASGLYPGTQLDQPQHF; CDR3nt: TGTGCTAGTGGTTTGTATCCGGGGACACAGCTAGATCAGCCCCAGCATTTT; abundance: NA; v_gene: TRBV12-5; j_gene: TRBJ1-5; d_gene: NA
CDR3aa: CASSSGRRGSYEQYF; CDR3nt: TGCGCCAGCAGCTCCGGGAGGAGGGGCTCCTACGAGCAGTACTTC; abundance: NA; v_gene: TRBV5-1; j_gene: TRBJ2-7; d_gene: TRBD2
CDR3aa: CASGSRRNEQYF; CDR3nt: TGTGCCAGCGGGTCGAGGCGCAACGAGCAGTACTTC; abundance: NA; v_gene: TRBV12-3/TRBV12-4; j_gene: TRBJ2-7; d_gene: NA
CDR3aa: CSVRDRKHTEAFF; CDR3nt: TGCAGCGTTAGGGACAGGAAGCACACTGAAGCTTTCTTT; abundance: NA; v_gene: TRBV29-1; j_gene: TRBJ1-1; d_gene: TRBD1
CDR3aa: CASSEPLGGNYGYTF; CDR3nt: TGCGCCAGCAGTGAGCCCCTAGGGGGCAACTATGGCTACACCTTC; abundance: NA; v_gene: TRBV10-2; j_gene: TRBJ1-2; d_gene: TRBD1
CDR3aa: CASSTGLRGYTDTQYF; CDR3nt: TGTGCCAGCAGCACCGGACTCAGAGGGTACACAGATACGCAGTATTTT; abundance: NA; v_gene: TRBV9; j_gene: TRBJ2-3; d_gene: NA
CDR3aa: CASSQTAMNTEAFF; CDR3nt: TGTGCCAGCAGCCAGACAGCTATGAACACTGAAGCTTTCTTT; abundance: NA; v_gene: TRBV27; j_gene: TRBJ1-1; d_gene: NA
CDR3aa: CASSLREADYGYTF; CDR3nt: TGTGCCAGCAGCTTAAGGGAGGCGGACTATGGCTACACCTTC; abundance: NA; v_gene: TRBV7-9; j_gene: TRBJ1-2; d_gene: NA
CDR3aa: CASIFGRGTLWTQYF; CDR3nt: TGTGCCAGCATTTTTGGCAGGGGCACCTTGTGGACCCAGTACTTC; abundance: NA; v_gene: TRBV6-5; j_gene: TRBJ2-5; d_gene: NA
CDR3aa: CASSPDRNNSPLHF; CDR3nt: TGTGCCAGCTCACCGGACAGGAATAATTCACCCCTCCACTTT; abundance: NA; v_gene: TRBV18; j_gene: TRBJ1-6; d_gene: TRBD1
CDR3aa: CASSFVGKGSPLHF; CDR3nt: TGTGCCAGCAGTTTCGTCGGGAAAGGGTCACCCCTCCACTTT; abundance: NA; v_gene: TRBV6-2/TRBV6-3; j_gene: TRBJ1-6; d_gene: NA
CDR3aa: CASSGAQPRQYF; CDR3nt: TGTGCCAGCAGTGGGGCCCAACCCAGGCAGTACTTC; abundance: NA; v_gene: TRBV6-2/TRBV6-3; j_gene: TRBJ2-7; d_gene: NA
CDR3aa: CASSLPTSGGRFVMEQYF; CDR3nt: TGTGCCAGCAGCCTACCGACTAGCGGGGGTAGGTTTGTTATGGAGCAGTACTTC; abundance: NA; v_gene: TRBV7-2; j_gene: TRBJ2-7; d_gene: TRBD2
CDR3aa: CAWSPGGPVPEQFF; CDR3nt: TGTGCCTGGAGTCCAGGGGGGCCGGTACCTGAGCAGTTCTTC; abundance: once; v_gene: TRBV30; j_gene: TRBJ2-1; d_gene: NA
CDR3aa: CASKGGETQYF; CDR3nt: TGTGCCAGCAAAGGGGGAGAGACCCAGTACTTC; abundance: NA; v_gene: TRBV18; j_gene: TRBJ2-5; d_gene: NA
CDR3aa: CASKRGQNTEAFF; CDR3nt: TGTGCCAGCAAGAGGGGACAGAACACTGAAGCTTTCTTT; abundance: NA; v_gene: TRBV2; j_gene: TRBJ1-1; d_gene: NA
CDR3aa: CATSRSQGSTETQYF; CDR3nt: TGTGCCACCAGCCGAAGTCAGGGGAGCACAGAGACCCAGTACTTC; abundance: NA; v_gene: TRBV15; j_gene: TRBJ2-5; d_gene: NA